This TCR beta chain was retrieved from a study of control samples from healthy donors and cancer patients. Germline V CDR1 and CDR2: SNHLY, FYNNEI. The V end lost 7 bases, the J end lost 1 base, and 7 bases lay between the germline ends. The CDR3 is made up of 13 amino acids. Sequencing was performed with immunoSEQ multiplex PCR; in TCRdb, only in-frame clones are kept and a portion is missing. Among about 130,000 clones, 75% to 95% were seen once, and the ten largest hold around 2.3%. Sequencing used blood. This TCR was recovered from a man aged 35 to 55 in good health. The chain uses TRBV2 and TRBJ2-2; D is uncertain. CDR3 sequence (DNA): TGTGCCAGCACCCTAGAGAACACCGGGGAGCTGTTTTTT. Translated, it gives CASTLENTGELFF.